A single sample gave rise to the 5 T cell receptor beta chains below, sequenced in a study of radiotherapy plus CTLA-4 blockade in lung cancer. The assay was immunoSEQ multiplex PCR, and TCRdb's table has in-frame clones only and misses some. The sample records about 85,000 clones, approximately 86% being singletons. Source: peripheral blood, taken from a patient treated with radiotherapy plus ipilimumab. The receptors here all came from a human donor with non-small cell lung cancer who had a partial response to radiotherapy plus ipilimumab.

The chain has TRBV6-1 and TRBJ2-7; the D gene is possibly TRBD2 (5 bases). V lost 6 bases and J lost 2, with 11 bases in between. The germline gives CDR1 MNHNS, CDR2 SASEGT. The CDR3 is 13 residues long. CDR3 region: CASSAGPTYEQYV. For the CDR3, the DNA is TGTGCCAGCAGCGCGGGCCCAACCTACGAGCAGTACGTC.

The J gene is TRBJ2-7, the V gene TRBV18; TRBD1 agrees at 7 bases. The CDR3 runs to 13 residues. V was pared by 2 bases and J by 2 bases, with 0 bases of the junction left unmatched. The germline V gene encodes CDR1 KGHSH and CDR2 LQKENI. The CDR3 protein is CASSPGTAYEQYF. The CDR3 DNA follows: TGTGCCAGCTCACCAGGGACAGCCTACGAGCAGTACTTC.

The CDR3 sequence is CASSNDRAQYF. CDR3 sequence (DNA): TGTGCCAGCAGCAACGACAGGGCGCAGTATTTT. The V call is TRBV6-5, the J call TRBJ2-3; 7 positions match TRBD1. This CDR3 has 11 residues. V lost 6 bases, J lost 10 bases, and 4 bases stayed unmatched. From germline, CDR1 is MNHEY and CDR2 SVGAGI.

This chain uses TRBV27 with TRBJ2-2; 15 bases are shared with TRBD2. The V segment lost 6 bases and the J segment 4 bases; nucleotides outside the gene matches: 12. CDR3 size: 19 residues. Germline V gene sequence: CDR1 MNHEY, CDR2 SMNVEV (reference sequence). CDR3 in DNA: TGTGCCAGCAGGAGAGACGGACTAGCGGGAGGGGGGGTCACCGGGGAGCTGTTTTTT. Translated, it gives CASRRDGLAGGGVTGELFF.

The gene calls are TRBV7-8 and TRBJ2-5; 7 nucleotides line up with TRBD1. Trimming cost V 3 bases and J 5 bases; bases outside gene matches: 3. This CDR3 spans 13 amino acids. CDR1 is SGHVS and CDR2 is FQNEAQ in the germline V gene. CDR3 amino acids: CASSFSQGETQYF. CDR3 coding DNA: TGTGCCAGCAGCTTTTCACAGGGGGAGACCCAGTACTTC.